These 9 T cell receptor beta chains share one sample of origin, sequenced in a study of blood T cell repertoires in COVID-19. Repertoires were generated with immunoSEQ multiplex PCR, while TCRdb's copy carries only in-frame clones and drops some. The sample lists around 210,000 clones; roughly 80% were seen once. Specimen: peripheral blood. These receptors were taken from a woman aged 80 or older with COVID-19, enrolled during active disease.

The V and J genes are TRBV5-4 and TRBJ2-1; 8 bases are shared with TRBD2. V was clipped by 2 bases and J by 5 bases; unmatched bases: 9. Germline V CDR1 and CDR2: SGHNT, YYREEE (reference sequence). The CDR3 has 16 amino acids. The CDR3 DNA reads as TGTGCCAGCAGCTTTGGGGGGACTAGAGTCAACAATGAGCAGTTCTTC. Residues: CASSFGGTRVNNEQFF.

CDR3 DNA sequence: TGTGCCAGTAGTCTGACAGACTATCAGCCCCAGCATTTT. Translating gives CASSLTDYQPQHF. V and J are TRBV19 and TRBJ1-5, with a weak D call TRBD1 (5 bases). The CDR3 is made up of 13 amino acids. The V end lost 5 bases, the J end lost 5 bases, and 10 bases lay between the germline ends. The V gene's germline CDR1 is LNHDA and CDR2 SQIVND (reference sequence). Looking up the rest from reference TRBV19 and TRBJ1-5 gives the full variable domain: DGGITQSPKYLFRKEGQNVTLSCEQNLNHDAMYWYRQDPGQGLRLIYYSQIVNDFQKGDIAEGYSVSREKKESFPLTVTSAQKNPTAFYLCASSLTDYQPQHFGDGTRLSIL.

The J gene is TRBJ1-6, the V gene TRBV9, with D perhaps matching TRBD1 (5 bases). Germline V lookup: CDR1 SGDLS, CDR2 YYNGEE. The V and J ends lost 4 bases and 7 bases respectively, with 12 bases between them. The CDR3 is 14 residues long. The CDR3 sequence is CASSKAGGNSPLHF. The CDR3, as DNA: TGTGCCAGCAGCAAAGCGGGGGGAAATTCACCCCTCCACTTT.

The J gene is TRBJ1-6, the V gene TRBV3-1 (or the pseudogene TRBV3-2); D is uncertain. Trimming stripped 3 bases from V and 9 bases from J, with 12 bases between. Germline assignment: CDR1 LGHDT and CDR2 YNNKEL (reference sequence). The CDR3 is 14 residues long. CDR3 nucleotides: TGTGCCAGCAGCCAGGCCCTAGTTAGTTCACCCCTCCACTTT. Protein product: CASSQALVSSPLHF.

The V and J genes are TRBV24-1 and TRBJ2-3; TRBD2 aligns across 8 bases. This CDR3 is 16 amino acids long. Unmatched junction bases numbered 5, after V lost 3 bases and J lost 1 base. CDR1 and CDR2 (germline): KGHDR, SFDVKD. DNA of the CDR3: TGTGCCACCAGTGATCCTCGGGGGGGCCGCACAGATACGCAGTATTTT. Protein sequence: CATSDPRGGRTDTQYF.

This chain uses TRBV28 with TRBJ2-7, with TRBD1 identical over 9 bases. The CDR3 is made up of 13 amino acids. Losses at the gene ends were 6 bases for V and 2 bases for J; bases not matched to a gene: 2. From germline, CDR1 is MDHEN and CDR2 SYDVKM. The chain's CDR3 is CASRDRGPYEQYF. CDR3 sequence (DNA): TGTGCCAGCAGGGACAGGGGTCCCTACGAGCAGTACTTC.

In DNA form, the CDR3 reads TGCAGCGTTGGGGTTGGACAGGGGGGCTACGAGCAGTACTTC. As protein: CSVGVGQGGYEQYF. The V gene is TRBV29-1, the J gene TRBJ2-7; TRBD1 agrees at 10 bases. The CDR3 length is 14 residues. After removal of 4 bases from V and 3 bases from J, the junction contained 6 bases not matched to a gene. Per the germline V gene, CDR1 is SQVTM and CDR2 is ANQGSEA.

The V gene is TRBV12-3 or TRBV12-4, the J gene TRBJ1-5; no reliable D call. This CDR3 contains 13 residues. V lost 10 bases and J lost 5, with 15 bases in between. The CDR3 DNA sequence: TGTGCCACCGCGGACTCCCGGTATCAGCCCCAGCATTTT. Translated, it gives CATADSRYQPQHF.

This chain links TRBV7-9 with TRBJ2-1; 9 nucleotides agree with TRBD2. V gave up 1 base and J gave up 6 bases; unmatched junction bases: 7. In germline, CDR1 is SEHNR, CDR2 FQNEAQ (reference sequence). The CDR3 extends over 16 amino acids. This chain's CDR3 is CASSLEVGLARNEQFF. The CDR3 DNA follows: TGTGCCAGCAGCTTAGAAGTGGGACTAGCTCGCAATGAGCAGTTCTTC.